The 28 T cell receptor beta chains below come from one sample, sequenced in a study of blood T cells in healthy people across ages. A second PCR of 7 to 11 cycles used a sample-barcoded 5' primer and a J-beta primer mix. TCRdb reanalysed the 5' RACE reads using MiXCR and keeps one entry per CDR3 protein. The table includes some 710,000 distinct CDR3 sequences, about 20% detected once. The sample was blood. The receptors stem from a man between 65 and 79 years old in good health.

This rearrangement joins TRBV9 to TRBJ1-2; TRBD1 matches at 8 bases. Germline lookup yields CDR1 SGDLS and CDR2 YYNGEE. The V segment lost 0 bases and the J segment 6 bases; nucleotides outside the gene matches: 13. This CDR3 comprises 17 residues. The CDR3 bases are TGTGCCAGCAGCGTAGATTCTGCGGACAGGGCATCTAATGGCTACACCTTC. Its translation is CASSVDSADRASNGYTF.

The genes are TRBV20-1 and TRBJ1-5, with D perhaps matching TRBD1 (6 bases). The germline CDR1 and CDR2 sequences are DFQATT and SNEGSKA (reference sequence). This CDR3 has 15 amino acids. The V end was cut by 1 base, the J end by 5 bases, with 15 bases between. CDR3 sequence: CSARGATGFYQPQHF. For the CDR3, the DNA is TGCAGTGCTAGAGGGGCTACAGGGTTTTATCAGCCCCAGCATTTT.

This clonotype was recorded a few times. The chain links TRBV21-1 to TRBJ2-7; no check of the table's D call, TRBD1, against the DNA was made. TRBV21-1 is reported as a pseudogene. CDR3 size: 17 residues. The CDR3 here is CASIGPPRGIPSYEQYF. CDR3 nucleotides: TGTGCCAGCATCGGTCCACCCAGGGGGATCCCCTCCTACGAGCAGTACTTC.

For the CDR3, the DNA is TGTGCCAGCAGCCGGGCGCCAAGCCCGGAGGCAACTAATGAAAAACTGTTTTTT. Protein sequence: CASSRAPSPEATNEKLFF. The chain employs TRBV14 and TRBJ1-4, with no clear D. Germline V gene sequence: CDR1 SGHDN, CDR2 FVKESK. The germline V and J ends were trimmed by 4 bases and 0 bases, with 18 bases remaining between them. This CDR3 is 18 amino acids long.

The V gene is TRBV7-2, the J gene TRBJ2-7; no firm D call. Between the trimmed V and J ends, which lost 1 base and 6 bases, there was a span of 7 bases. CDR3 size: 12 residues. Germline V gene data show CDR1 as SGHTA and CDR2 as FQGNSA. DNA for the CDR3: TGTGCCAGCAGCTTAGGGTCTCTCGAGCAGTACGTC. Translating it yields CASSLGSLEQYV.

There are a few counts of this clonotype. CDR3 coding DNA: TGTGCCAGCAGTTTAGGACAGACGATCAGGGCCAAAAACATTCAGTACTTC. Protein product: CASSLGQTIRAKNIQYF. This chain links TRBV28 with TRBJ2-4, with D tentatively TRBD1 (6 bases). This CDR3 has 17 residues. CDR1 is MDHEN, CDR2 SYDVKM, per germline. V lost 2 bases to trimming and J lost 1 base, with 15 bases between them.

This clonotype has only a few counts. The chain employs TRBV20-1 and TRBJ1-1; D gene uncertain. The germline CDR1 and CDR2 sequences are DFQATT and SNEGSKA (reference sequence). This CDR3 region has 14 residues. V was trimmed by 6 bases and J by 5 bases, leaving 19 bases between them. CDR3 loop: CSAPPAGSNTEAFF. The CDR3 nucleotides read TGCAGTGCCCCCCCGGCAGGTTCGAATACTGAAGCTTTCTTT.

The chain carries TRBV12-3 or TRBV12-4 and TRBJ1-5, with 9 bases identical to TRBD1. This CDR3 is 15 amino acids long. Trimming took 6 bases from V and 1 from J; bases not matched to a gene: 4. The CDR3 DNA sequence: TGTGCCAGCAGGGGACAGGGTGGCAGCAATCAGCCCCAGCATTTT. Translation gives CASRGQGGSNQPQHF.

This clonotype was counted between two and nine times. At one end the junction does not follow the germline gene, possibly because of a read error. The V call is TRBV3-1, the J call TRBJ2-3, with D possibly matching TRBD1 (5 bases). The length of the CDR3 is 14 residues. Germline V gives CDR1 LGHDT, CDR2 YNNKEL (reference sequence). The CDR3 region has the DNA TGTGCCGGCAGCTCAAGGTGGGGCACCGATACGCAGTATTTT. Amino acids: CAGSSRWGTDTQYF.

This clonotype was observed a few times. J is TRBJ2-1 and V is TRBV7-8; 8 nucleotides line up with TRBD2. Germline trimming cut 4 bases from V and 0 bases from J; bases unmatched to any gene: 2. The germline gives CDR1 SGHVS, CDR2 FQNEAQ. The CDR3 runs 15 residues. In DNA, the CDR3 is TGTGCCAGCAGCTGGAGCGGGAGCTCCTACAATGAGCAGTTCTTC. Translated, it gives CASSWSGSSYNEQFF.

This sequence joins TRBV20-1 and TRBJ2-7, with 7 positions matching TRBD2. The CDR3 contains 17 residues. J lost 2 bases, V lost 5 bases, and 18 bases had no gene match. Looked up from germline, CDR1 is DFQATT and CDR2 is SNEGSKA (reference sequence). In DNA, the CDR3 is TGCAGTGCTCGAAGGGAGGGGATACGGGGCGGACCCTACGAGCAGTACTTC. This sequence encodes CSARREGIRGGPYEQYF.

The chain joins TRBV4-3 to TRBJ1-5; D might be TRBD1 (6 bases). The CDR3 covers 14 residues. The V and J ends lost 2 bases and 6 bases respectively, with 11 bases between them. CDR1 LGHNA and CDR2 YSLEER come from the germline V gene. For the CDR3, the DNA is TGCGCCAGCAGCCAATCTACAGGGATTCAGCCCCAGCATTTT. Translation gives CASSQSTGIQPQHF.

This clonotype was seen ten or more times. V and J are TRBV4-1 and TRBJ2-7; D is unclear. With 0 bases removed from V and 3 bases from J, the gap between germline ends came to 6 bases. The CDR3 has 13 amino acids. Per germline, CDR1 MGHRA and CDR2 YSYEKL. As DNA, the CDR3 is TGCGCCAGCAGCCAAGAGCGCTACTACGAGCAGTACTTC. This gives the protein CASSQERYYEQYF.

The table lists this clonotype with many counts. CDR3 DNA sequence: TGTGCCAGCTCACCAAGCCTCGGGGGCACAGATACGCAGTATTTT. It translates to CASSPSLGGTDTQYF. The rearrangement joins TRBV18 to TRBJ2-3; D might be TRBD2 (5 bases). The V end was cut by 2 bases, the J end by 1 base, with 10 bases between. Per germline, CDR1 KGHSH and CDR2 LQKENI. This CDR3 is 15 amino acids long.

The CDR3 loop is CASSSRWGGDYGYTF. CDR3 nucleotide sequence: TGTGCCAGCAGTTCCCGGTGGGGGGGCGACTATGGCTACACCTTC. The chain recombines TRBV12-3 or TRBV12-4 with TRBJ1-2; the D gene is possibly TRBD1 (6 bases). CDR3 length: 15 amino acids. V lost 4 bases and J lost 3, with 15 bases in between.

A few counts support this clonotype. The rearrangement uses TRBV20-1 and TRBJ1-1; unclear D gene. Trimming took 4 bases from V and 0 from J, leaving 15 bases between them. This CDR3 has 15 residues. Germline loops: CDR1 DFQATT, CDR2 SNEGSKA (reference sequence). CDR3 protein: CSAMAGSIMNTEAFF. The CDR3 nucleotides are TGCAGTGCTATGGCCGGGAGTATCATGAACACTGAAGCTTTCTTT.

The chain employs TRBV7-6 and TRBJ1-5; the D is unclear. The CDR3 is made up of 16 amino acids. Trimming stripped 4 bases from V and 1 base from J, with 14 bases between. Germline CDR1 SGHVS, CDR2 FNYEAQ. The CDR3 protein is CASSSSSFGSNQPQHF. The CDR3 coding sequence is TGTGCCAGCAGCTCATCTTCCTTTGGCAGCAATCAGCCCCAGCATTTT.

A few counts support this clonotype. The chain carries TRBV7-2 and TRBJ2-1; D is possibly TRBD2 (6 bases). In germline, CDR1 is SGHTA, CDR2 FQGNSA. The V gene lost 4 bases and the J gene lost 0 bases, with 16 bases spanning the gap. This CDR3 has 17 residues. The CDR3, as DNA: TGTGCCAGCAGCTCAACCCTAGCGAAACCCTCCTACAATGAGCAGTTCTTC. Residues: CASSSTLAKPSYNEQFF.

This chain uses TRBV2 with TRBJ1-5, with D unresolved. The V gene lost 6 bases and the J gene lost 4 bases, with 16 bases spanning the gap. The CDR3 extends over 15 amino acids. The germline CDR1 and CDR2 sequences are SNHLY and FYNNEI. Here the CDR3 reads CASREGTPHNQPQHF. The CDR3 DNA reads TGTGCCAGCAGAGAGGGAACCCCTCATAATCAGCCCCAGCATTTT. Filled out from reference TRBV2 and TRBJ1-5, the complete variable domain reads EPEVTQTPSHQVTQMGQEVILRCVPISNHLYFYWYRQILGQKVEFLVSFYNNEISEKSEIFDDQFSVERPDGSNFTLKIRSTKLEDSAMYFCASREGTPHNQPQHFGDGTRLSIL.

This chain connects TRBV21-1 to TRBJ2-7; TRBD2, the table's D call, lacks a check against the DNA. TRBV21-1 counts as a pseudogene. The CDR3 has 18 residues. Here the CDR3 DNA reads TGTGCCAGCAGCGCAAGGCATTTCGGGACTGACCGGAGGGGCGAGCAGTACGTC. Its protein is CASSARHFGTDRRGEQYV.

The rearrangement joins TRBV28 to TRBJ1-3; TRBD1 might be the D (5 bases). Trimming removed 0 bases from V and 0 bases from J, with 6 bases in between. The CDR3 consists of 15 residues. From germline, CDR1 is MDHEN and CDR2 SYDVKM. This CDR3 is CASSLWGDSGNTIYF. For the CDR3, the DNA is TGTGCCAGCAGTTTATGGGGGGACTCTGGAAACACCATATATTTT.

The rearrangement uses TRBV24-1 and TRBJ2-1; 9 bases line up with TRBD1. The CDR3 spans 15 residues. With 3 bases clipped from V and 4 bases from J, the junction kept 3 bases outside the gene matches. Per germline, CDR1 KGHDR and CDR2 SFDVKD. CDR3 protein: CATSDTGTGYNEQFF. In DNA form, the CDR3 reads TGTGCCACCAGTGATACGGGGACAGGGTACAATGAGCAGTTCTTC.

This chain joins TRBV20-1 and TRBJ2-2; 8 bases line up with TRBD2. V trimming: 3 bases; J trimming: 4 bases; junction bases outside the gene matches: 10. The CDR3 runs to 16 residues. The germline CDR1 and CDR2 sequences are DFQATT and SNEGSKA (reference sequence). The chain's CDR3 is CSARGIAGLGTGELFF. CDR3 sequence (DNA): TGCAGTGCTAGGGGGATAGCGGGGCTGGGCACCGGGGAGCTGTTTTTT.

This clonotype was found a few times. The rearrangement joins TRBV29-1 to TRBJ2-5; 7 bases agree with TRBD1. The CDR3 is 13 residues long. The ends lost 6 bases at V and 0 bases at J; junction bases unmatched: 4. Germline V gene sequence: CDR1 SQVTM, CDR2 ANQGSEA. CDR3 DNA: TGCAGCGTGGGGACAGCCTACCAAGAGACCCAGTACTTC. Encoded protein: CSVGTAYQETQYF.

This clonotype was observed many times. The chain combines TRBV7-9 with TRBJ2-3; D could derive from TRBD1 or TRBD2 (6 bases each). Germline loops: CDR1 SEHNR, CDR2 FQNEAQ (reference sequence). CDR3 length: 14 residues. Trimming took off 7 bases at V and 0 bases at J, with 11 bases between the two ends. The CDR3 coding sequence is TGTGCCAGCACCCTGGGGGGCAGCACAGATACGCAGTATTTT. It specifies CASTLGGSTDTQYF.

The rearrangement uses TRBV29-1 and TRBJ2-5; TRBD2 aligns across 9 bases. The J call may be mistaken, given a closer DNA end match to TRBJ2-7. The germline CDR1 and CDR2 sequences are SQVTM and ANQGSEA. This CDR3 region has 15 residues. The CDR3 loop is CSVEFAGGTLYEQYF. In DNA, the CDR3 is TGCAGCGTTGAGTTTGCGGGGGGGACTCTTTACGAGCAGTACTTC.

This clonotype was seen more than once but under ten times. V and J are TRBV6-2 or TRBV6-3 and TRBJ2-3, with D tentatively TRBD1 or TRBD2 (5 bases each). V gave up 6 bases and J gave up 5 bases, with 15 bases separating them. There are 14 residues in the CDR3. CDR1 is MNHEY and CDR2 is SVGEGT in the germline V gene. CDR3 residues: CASRSQGPRDTQYF. CDR3 coding DNA: TGTGCCAGCAGATCCCAGGGACCGAGAGATACGCAGTATTTT.

The rearrangement uses TRBV5-1 and TRBJ1-2; no definite D call. The CDR3 spans 13 residues. CDR1 and CDR2 (germline): SGHRS, YFSETQ. Trimming cost V 6 bases and J 4 bases, with 13 bases left between them. CDR3: CASTRDAGYGYTF. CDR3 coding DNA: TGCGCCAGCACCCGAGACGCGGGCTATGGCTACACCTTC.